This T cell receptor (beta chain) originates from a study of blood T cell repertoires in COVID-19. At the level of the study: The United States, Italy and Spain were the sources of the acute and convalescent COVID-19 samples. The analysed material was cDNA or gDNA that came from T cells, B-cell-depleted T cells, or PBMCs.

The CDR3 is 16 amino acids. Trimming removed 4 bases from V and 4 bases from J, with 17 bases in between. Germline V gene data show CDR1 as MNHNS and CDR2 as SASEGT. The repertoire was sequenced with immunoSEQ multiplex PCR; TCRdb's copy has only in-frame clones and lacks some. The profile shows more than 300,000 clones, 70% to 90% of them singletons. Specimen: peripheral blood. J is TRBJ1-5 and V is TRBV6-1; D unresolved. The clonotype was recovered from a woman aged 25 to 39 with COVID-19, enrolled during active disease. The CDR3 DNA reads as TGTGCCAGCAGTGCCGCCCGGGTAGGGAGAAATCAGCCCCAGCATTTT. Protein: CASSAARVGRNQPQHF.